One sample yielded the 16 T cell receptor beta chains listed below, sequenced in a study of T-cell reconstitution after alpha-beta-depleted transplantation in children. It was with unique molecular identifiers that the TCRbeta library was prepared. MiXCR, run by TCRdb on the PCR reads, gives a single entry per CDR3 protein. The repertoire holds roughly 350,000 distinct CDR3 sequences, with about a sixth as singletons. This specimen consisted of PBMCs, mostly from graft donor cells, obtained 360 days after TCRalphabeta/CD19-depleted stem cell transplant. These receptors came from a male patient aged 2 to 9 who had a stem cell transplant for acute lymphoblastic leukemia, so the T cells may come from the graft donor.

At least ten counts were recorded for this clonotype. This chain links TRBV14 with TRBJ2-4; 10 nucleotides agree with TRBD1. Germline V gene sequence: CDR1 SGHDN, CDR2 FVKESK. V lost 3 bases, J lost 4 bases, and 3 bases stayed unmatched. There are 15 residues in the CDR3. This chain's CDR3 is CASSHLGQGKNIQYF. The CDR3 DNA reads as TGTGCCAGCAGCCACTTGGGACAGGGGAAAAACATTCAGTACTTC.

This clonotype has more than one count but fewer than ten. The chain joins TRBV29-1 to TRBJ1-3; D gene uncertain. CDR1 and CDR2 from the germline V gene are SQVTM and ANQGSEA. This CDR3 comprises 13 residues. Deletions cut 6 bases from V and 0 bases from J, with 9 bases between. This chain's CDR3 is CSVPSVSGNTIYF. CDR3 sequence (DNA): TGCAGCGTCCCATCGGTCTCTGGAAACACCATATATTTT.

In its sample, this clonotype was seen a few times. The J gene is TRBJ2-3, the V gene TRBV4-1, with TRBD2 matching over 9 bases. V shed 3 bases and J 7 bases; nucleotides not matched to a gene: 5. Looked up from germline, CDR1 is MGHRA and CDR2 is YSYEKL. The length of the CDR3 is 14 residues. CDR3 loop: CASSHAGGTYTQYF. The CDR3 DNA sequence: TGCGCCAGCAGCCACGCGGGGGGGACCTATACGCAGTATTTT.

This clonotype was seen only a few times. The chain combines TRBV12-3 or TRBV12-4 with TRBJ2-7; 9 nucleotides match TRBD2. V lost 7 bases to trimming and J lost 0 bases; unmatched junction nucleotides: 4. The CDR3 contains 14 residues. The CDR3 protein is CASTEREDSYEQYF. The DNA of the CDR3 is TGTGCCAGCACCGAGCGGGAGGACTCCTACGAGCAGTACTTC.

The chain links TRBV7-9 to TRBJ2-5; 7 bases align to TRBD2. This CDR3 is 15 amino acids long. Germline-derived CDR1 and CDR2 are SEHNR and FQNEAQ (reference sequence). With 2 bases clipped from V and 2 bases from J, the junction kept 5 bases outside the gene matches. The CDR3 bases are TGTGCCAGCAGCTTACCCCGACTAGCACAAGAGACCCAGTACTTC. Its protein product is CASSLPRLAQETQYF.

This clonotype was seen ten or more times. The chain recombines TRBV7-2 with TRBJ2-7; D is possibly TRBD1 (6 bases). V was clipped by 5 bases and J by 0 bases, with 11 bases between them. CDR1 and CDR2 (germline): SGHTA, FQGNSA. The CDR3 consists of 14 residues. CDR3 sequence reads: CASSLRDTSYEQYF. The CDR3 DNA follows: TGTGCCAGCAGCCTCCGGGACACCTCCTACGAGCAGTACTTC.

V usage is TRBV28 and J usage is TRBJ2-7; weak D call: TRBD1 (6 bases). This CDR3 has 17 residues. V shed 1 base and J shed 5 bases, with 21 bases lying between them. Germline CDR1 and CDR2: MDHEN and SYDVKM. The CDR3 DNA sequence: TGTGCCAGCAGTTTATTCGCCCAGGGGCGCGTAGGCGACGAGCAGTACTTC. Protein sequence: CASSLFAQGRVGDEQYF. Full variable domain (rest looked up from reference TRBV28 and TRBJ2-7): DVKVTQSSRYLVKRTGEKVFLECVQDMDHENMFWYRQDPGLGLRLIYFSYDVKMKEKGDIPEGYSVSREKKERFSLILESASTNQTSMYLCASSLFAQGRVGDEQYFGPGTRLTVT.

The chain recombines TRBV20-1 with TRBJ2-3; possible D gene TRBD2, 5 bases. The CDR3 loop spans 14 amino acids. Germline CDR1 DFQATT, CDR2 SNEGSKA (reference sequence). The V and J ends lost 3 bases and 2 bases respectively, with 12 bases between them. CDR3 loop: CSARRTGVTDTQYF. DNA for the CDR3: TGCAGTGCTAGGCGGACCGGGGTCACAGATACGCAGTATTTT.

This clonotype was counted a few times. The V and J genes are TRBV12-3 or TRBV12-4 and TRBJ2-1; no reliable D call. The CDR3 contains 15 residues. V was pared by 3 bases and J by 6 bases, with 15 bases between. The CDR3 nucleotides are TGTGCCAGCAGTTTTGGAGTGTACAGCCTCAATGAGCAGTTCTTC. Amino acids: CASSFGVYSLNEQFF.

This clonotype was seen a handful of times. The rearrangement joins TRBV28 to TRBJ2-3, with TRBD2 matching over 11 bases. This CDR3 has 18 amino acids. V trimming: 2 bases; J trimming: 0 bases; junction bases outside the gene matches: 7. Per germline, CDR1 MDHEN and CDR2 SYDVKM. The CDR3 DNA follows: TGTGCCAGCAGTTTAGCGGGACTAGCGGTTCCTAGCACAGATACGCAGTATTTT. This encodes CASSLAGLAVPSTDTQYF.

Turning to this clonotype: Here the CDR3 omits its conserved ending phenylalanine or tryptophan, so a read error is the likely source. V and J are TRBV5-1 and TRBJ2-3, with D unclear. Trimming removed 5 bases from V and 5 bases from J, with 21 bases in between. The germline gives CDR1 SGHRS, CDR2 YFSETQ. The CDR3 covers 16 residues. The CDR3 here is CASRRRVSPSRDTQYI. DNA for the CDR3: TGCGCCAGCAGGAGACGCGTTTCCCCCTCACGAGATACGCAGTATATT.

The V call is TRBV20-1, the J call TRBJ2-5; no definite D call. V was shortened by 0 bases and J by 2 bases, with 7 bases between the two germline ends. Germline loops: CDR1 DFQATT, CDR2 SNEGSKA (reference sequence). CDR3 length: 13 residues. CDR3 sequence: CSARDRQQETQYF. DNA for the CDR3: TGCAGTGCTAGAGACAGGCAGCAAGAGACCCAGTACTTC.

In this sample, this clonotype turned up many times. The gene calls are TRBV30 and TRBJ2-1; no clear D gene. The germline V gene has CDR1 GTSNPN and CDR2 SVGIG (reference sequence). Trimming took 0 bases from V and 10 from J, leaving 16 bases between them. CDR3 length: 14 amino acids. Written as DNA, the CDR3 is TGTGCCTGGAGTGTAACGGGTTACTCCTCAGAGCAGTTCTTC. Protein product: CAWSVTGYSSEQFF.

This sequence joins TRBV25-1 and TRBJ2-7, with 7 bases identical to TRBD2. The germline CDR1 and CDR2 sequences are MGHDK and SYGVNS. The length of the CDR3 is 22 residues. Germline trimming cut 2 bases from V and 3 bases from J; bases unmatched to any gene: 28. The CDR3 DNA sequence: TGTGCCAGCAGTGAAGCCTCCCGACTAGCTAGCGCCCATGTCTGTGTCTTCTACGAGCAGTACTTC. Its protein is CASSEASRLASAHVCVFYEQYF.

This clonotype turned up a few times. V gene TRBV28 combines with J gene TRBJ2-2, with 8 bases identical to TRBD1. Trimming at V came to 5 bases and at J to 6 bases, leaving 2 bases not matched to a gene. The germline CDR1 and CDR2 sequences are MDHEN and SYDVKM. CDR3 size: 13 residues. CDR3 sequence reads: CASSPQGAGELFF. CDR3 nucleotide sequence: TGTGCCAGCAGTCCACAGGGGGCCGGGGAGCTGTTTTTT.

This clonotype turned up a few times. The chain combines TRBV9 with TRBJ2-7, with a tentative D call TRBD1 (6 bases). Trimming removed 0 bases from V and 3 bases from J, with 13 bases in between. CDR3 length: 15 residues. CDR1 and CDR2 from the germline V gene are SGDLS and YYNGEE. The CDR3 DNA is TGTGCCAGCAGCGTAGATGGTGGACAGTTCTACGAGCAGTACTTC. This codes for CASSVDGGQFYEQYF.